The 14 T cell receptor beta chains below come from one sample, sequenced in a study of cytomegalovirus exposure and HLA in healthy donors. Clones were sequenced by immunoSEQ multiplex PCR, and TCRdb holds only the in-frame ones, with some missing. This table holds 130,000 or so clones, 70% to 90% found once. The specimen sequenced was PBMCs. The origin of the receptors is a woman under 30 in good health and CMV-seronegative.

V gene TRBV4-2 combines with J gene TRBJ2-3; tentative D call: TRBD2 (5 bases). CDR1 and CDR2 from the germline V gene are LGHNA and YNFKEQ. The germline V and J ends were trimmed by 3 bases and 6 bases, with 22 bases remaining between them. This CDR3 has 17 residues. CDR3: CASSHNTGIGVGDTQYF. CDR3 sequence (DNA): TGTGCCAGCAGCCATAACACCGGGATCGGGGTAGGGGATACGCAGTATTTT.

The J gene is TRBJ1-1, the V gene TRBV6-5; TRBD1 is a possible D gene (5 bases). CDR3 length: 15 amino acids. V gave up 0 bases and J gave up 1 base, with 9 bases separating them. Germline V CDR1 and CDR2: MNHEY, SVGAGI. Written as DNA, the CDR3 is TGTGCCAGCAGTTACTCGGCAGGGCGGAACACTGAAGCTTTCTTT. This gives the protein CASSYSAGRNTEAFF.

J is TRBJ1-1 and V is TRBV9; 8 bases are a match to TRBD1. V dropped 3 bases and J dropped 0; count of bases not matched to a gene: 10. This CDR3 is 17 amino acids long. The germline CDR1 and CDR2 sequences are SGDLS and YYNGEE. The CDR3 spells CASSALNRGLMNTEAFF. In nucleotides, the CDR3 is TGTGCCAGCAGCGCATTAAACAGGGGGTTAATGAACACTGAAGCTTTCTTT.

Concerning this clone: Different DNA sequences within this sample yield the same CDR3. The chain links TRBV6-5 to TRBJ2-7; 10 bases map to TRBD1. There are 14 residues in the CDR3. Trimming at V came to 6 bases and at J to 4 bases, leaving 6 bases not matched to a gene. Germline loops: CDR1 MNHEY, CDR2 SVGAGI. This chain's CDR3 is CASSQDRGPYEQYF. The CDR3 nucleotides are TGTGCCAGCAGCCAAGACAGGGGGCCATACGAGCAGTACTTC.

The chain carries TRBV7-9 and TRBJ2-7; D might be TRBD2 (6 bases). V was shortened by 5 bases and J by 0 bases, with 17 bases between the two germline ends. Looked up from germline, CDR1 is SEHNR and CDR2 is FQNEAQ (reference sequence). The CDR3 is 16 residues long. Here the CDR3 reads CASSPLPSESSYEQYF. In nucleotides, the CDR3 is TGTGCCAGCAGCCCCCTCCCTAGCGAAAGCTCCTACGAGCAGTACTTC.

The chain links TRBV27 to TRBJ2-5; a weak D match, TRBD2 (5 bases). Trimming took off 4 bases at V and 7 bases at J, with 10 bases between the two ends. The V gene's germline CDR1 is MNHEY and CDR2 SMNVEV (reference sequence). The CDR3 is 12 residues long. The CDR3: CASSYGAGTQYF. CDR3 coding DNA: TGTGCCAGCAGTTATGGTGCGGGGACCCAGTACTTC.

The J gene is TRBJ2-1, the V gene TRBV6-1, with 7 nucleotides matching TRBD1. V shed 1 base and J 8 bases; nucleotides not matched to a gene: 8. Looked up from germline, CDR1 is MNHNS and CDR2 is SASEGT. The CDR3 is made up of 15 amino acids. Written as DNA, the CDR3 is TGTGCCAGCAGTGAAGGGACAGGTTTTGGCCATGAGCAGTTCTTC. This sequence encodes CASSEGTGFGHEQFF.

The V gene is TRBV5-6, the J gene TRBJ2-7; 14 bases line up with TRBD2. The CDR3 length is 15 residues. J lost 4 bases, V lost 4 bases, and 4 bases had no gene match. The germline V gene encodes CDR1 SGHDT and CDR2 YYEEEE. The CDR3 loop reads CASSGTSGSGYEQYF. Written as DNA, the CDR3 is TGTGCCAGCAGCGGGACTAGCGGGAGTGGTTACGAGCAGTACTTC.

Comments on this clone: Different DNA sequences within this sample yield the same CDR3. The genes are TRBV4-2 and TRBJ2-7, with D possibly matching TRBD2 (5 bases). This CDR3 is 13 amino acids long. Trimming stripped 0 bases from V and 6 bases from J, with 9 bases between. Germline-derived CDR1 and CDR2 are LGHNA and YNFKEQ. CDR3 residues: CASSQDRGSEQYF. The CDR3 nucleotides are TGTGCCAGCAGCCAAGATCGGGGATCCGAGCAGTACTTC.

This chain uses TRBV7-8 with TRBJ2-3, with 11 bases identical to TRBD2. J gave up 2 bases and V 5 bases, and 6 bases lay outside the gene matches. Germline lookup yields CDR1 SGHVS and CDR2 FQNEAQ. The CDR3 is 16 amino acids. As DNA, the CDR3 is TGTGCCAGCAGCGTAACTAGCGGGGGATACACAGATACGCAGTATTTT. Translating it yields CASSVTSGGYTDTQYF.

The chain has TRBV10-3 and TRBJ2-7; 10 nucleotides align to TRBD1. There are 13 residues in the CDR3. Germline-derived CDR1 and CDR2 are ENHRY and SYGVKD. V was pared by 10 bases and J by 6 bases, with 9 bases of the junction left unmatched. In DNA form, the CDR3 reads TGTGCCACCACCCGACAGGGGGCTTTCGAGCAGTACTTC. As protein: CATTRQGAFEQYF.

The chain links TRBV27 to TRBJ2-7; tentatively, D is TRBD1 (6 bases). Looked up from germline, CDR1 is MNHEY and CDR2 is SMNVEV (reference sequence). V was shortened by 6 bases and J by 2 bases, with 14 bases between the two germline ends. The CDR3 has 14 amino acids. The CDR3 bases are TGTGCCAGCAGGCGACAGGACCTTACCTACGAGCAGTACTTC. The encoded protein is CASRRQDLTYEQYF.

V gene TRBV7-6 combines with J gene TRBJ2-7, with TRBD2 matching over 10 bases. The germline V gene has CDR1 SGHVS and CDR2 FNYEAQ. The CDR3 runs to 15 residues. Unmatched junction bases numbered 12, after V lost 7 bases and J lost 6 bases. CDR3 amino acids: CASTQLASGRLEQYF. The CDR3 DNA reads TGTGCCAGCACCCAATTGGCTAGCGGGAGACTCGAGCAGTACTTC.

This clone appeared once. V is TRBV7-6 and J is TRBJ2-3; the match to TRBD2 covers 9 bases. The V segment lost 1 base and the J segment 7 bases; nucleotides outside the gene matches: 12. The CDR3 has 17 residues. Germline CDR1 is SGHVS and CDR2 is FNYEAQ. CDR3 sequence (DNA): TGTGCCAGCAGCTTAGGGGGTAGCGGGGGAATTCGAAATACGCAGTATTTT. Its translation: CASSLGGSGGIRNTQYF. Drawing the rest from reference TRBV7-6 and TRBJ2-3, the complete variable domain is GAGVSQSPRYKVTKRGQDVALRCDPISGHVSLYWYRQALGQGPEFLTYFNYEAQQDKSGLPNDRFSAERPEGSISTLTIQRTEQRDSAMYRCASSLGGSGGIRNTQYFGPGTRLTVL.